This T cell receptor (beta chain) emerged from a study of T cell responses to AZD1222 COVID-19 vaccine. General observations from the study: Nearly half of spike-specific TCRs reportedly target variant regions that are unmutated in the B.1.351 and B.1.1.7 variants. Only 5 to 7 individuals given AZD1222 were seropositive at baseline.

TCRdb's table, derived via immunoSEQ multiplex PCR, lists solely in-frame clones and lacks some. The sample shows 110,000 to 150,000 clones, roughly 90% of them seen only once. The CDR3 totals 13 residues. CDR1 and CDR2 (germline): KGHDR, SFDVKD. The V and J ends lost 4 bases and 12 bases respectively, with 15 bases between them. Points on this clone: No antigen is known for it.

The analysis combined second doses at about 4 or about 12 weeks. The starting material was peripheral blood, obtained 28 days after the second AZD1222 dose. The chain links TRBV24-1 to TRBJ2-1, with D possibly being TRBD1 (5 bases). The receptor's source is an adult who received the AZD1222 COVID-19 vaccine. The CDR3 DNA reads TGTGCCACCAGTGAGCAAAGGACAACGGGGCAGTTCTTC. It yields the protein CATSEQRTTGQFF.